One sample yielded the 26 T cell receptor beta chains listed below, sequenced in a study of T-cell memory formation after mild COVID-19. TCRdb re-called the 5' RACE reads with MiXCR, one entry per CDR3 protein. The sample consists of about 140,000 distinct CDR3 sequences, around 14% of them appearing once. Sequenced sample: PBMCs or a T cell subset sorted from them (not recorded which). Receptors originate from an adult woman who had mild COVID-19 (a few samples of this study predate the infection). Cell type and time point are not known.

V is TRBV7-9 and J is TRBJ1-1, with TRBD1 identical over 10 bases. Trimming took 4 bases from V and 2 from J; bases not matched to a gene: 1. Germline assignment: CDR1 SEHNR and CDR2 FQNEAQ (reference sequence). The CDR3 has 14 residues. CDR3 amino acids: CASSWDRGNTEAFF. CDR3 bases: TGTGCCAGCAGCTGGGACAGGGGAAACACTGAAGCTTTCTTT.

The genes are TRBV9 and TRBJ1-1; weak D call: TRBD1 (5 bases). Trimming left V 0 bases short and J 0 bases short, with 12 bases between. Germline CDR1 and CDR2: SGDLS and YYNGEE. This CDR3 region has 16 residues. The CDR3 spells CASSVEFRALNTEAFF. The CDR3 DNA is TGTGCCAGCAGCGTAGAATTCAGGGCCCTGAACACTGAAGCTTTCTTT.

The chain couples TRBV3-1 to TRBJ2-5; 9 positions agree with TRBD2. The CDR3 extends over 15 amino acids. Germline V gene data show CDR1 as LGHDT and CDR2 as YNNKEL (reference sequence). After removal of 0 bases from V and 3 bases from J, the junction contained 2 bases not matched to a gene. The CDR3: CASSQELAGKETQYF. In DNA, the CDR3 is TGTGCCAGCAGCCAAGAGCTAGCGGGAAAAGAGACCCAGTACTTC.

The chain links TRBV4-1 to TRBJ2-7; D is undetermined. V was trimmed by 0 bases and J by 2 bases, leaving 14 bases between them. Germline CDR1 and CDR2: MGHRA and YSYEKL. The CDR3 sequence is 16 residues long. Written as DNA, the CDR3 is TGCGCCAGCAGCCAAGATTTTCTGCAGTCAGCCTACGAGCAGTACTTC. It yields the protein CASSQDFLQSAYEQYF.

V usage is TRBV9 and J usage is TRBJ2-1; D may be TRBD1 or TRBD2 (5 bases each). V was shortened by 4 bases and J by 2 bases, with 10 bases between the two germline ends. The CDR3 sequence is 14 residues long. Germline CDR1 is SGDLS and CDR2 is YYNGEE. The CDR3, as DNA: TGTGCCAGCAGCCCAACGGGGCCCTACAATGAGCAGTTCTTC. Protein: CASSPTGPYNEQFF.

Ten or more counts support this clonotype. This chain uses TRBV28 with TRBJ1-1, with TRBD1 as a possible D gene (5 bases). The length of the CDR3 is 12 residues. Per the germline V gene, CDR1 is MDHEN and CDR2 is SYDVKM. V dropped 3 bases and J dropped 7 bases, with 9 bases sitting between them. CDR3 sequence (DNA): TGTGCCAGCAGTTTCCCCAGGGATGAAGCTTTCTTT. Residues: CASSFPRDEAFF.

The V and J genes are TRBV5-6 and TRBJ2-3, with 8 positions matching TRBD1. V lost 1 base to trimming and J lost 4 bases; unmatched junction nucleotides: 8. In germline, CDR1 is SGHDT, CDR2 YYEEEE. This CDR3 has 16 amino acids. Written as DNA, the CDR3 is TGTGCCAGCAGCTTGATTGAAGGGACAGGACCAGATACGCAGTATTTT. This translates into CASSLIEGTGPDTQYF. The variable domain in full, completed from reference TRBV5-6 and TRBJ2-3, reads DAGVTQSPTHLIKTRGQQVTLRCSPKSGHDTVSWYQQALGQGPQFIFQYYEEEERQRGNFPDRFSGHQFPNYSSELNVNALLLGDSALYLCASSLIEGTGPDTQYFGPGTRLTVL.

This chain joins TRBV29-1 and TRBJ2-7, with D maybe TRBD1 (5 bases). With 6 bases removed from V and 2 bases from J, the gap between germline ends came to 17 bases. In germline, CDR1 is SQVTM, CDR2 ANQGSEA. The CDR3 runs 14 residues. In nucleotides, the CDR3 is TGCAGCGTCGTATTGTCAGGGTATACCTACGAGCAGTACTTC. Translated: CSVVLSGYTYEQYF.

The CDR3 is CASSLGTSYTDTQYF. The CDR3 nucleotides are TGTGCCAGCAGCTTAGGGACTAGCTACACAGATACGCAGTATTTT. This chain uses TRBV7-9 with TRBJ2-3; 8 positions agree with TRBD2. V lost 1 base, J lost 2 bases, and 2 bases stayed unmatched. The CDR3 extends over 15 amino acids. The germline V gene encodes CDR1 SEHNR and CDR2 FQNEAQ (reference sequence).

This chain joins TRBV3-1 and TRBJ2-3; no clear D. The germline V and J ends were trimmed by 3 bases and 1 base, with 11 bases remaining between them. CDR1 is LGHDT, CDR2 YNNKEL, per germline (reference sequence). The length of the CDR3 is 15 residues. The CDR3 here is CASSQAHEGTDTQYF. CDR3 nucleotide sequence: TGTGCCAGCAGCCAGGCTCATGAGGGCACAGATACGCAGTATTTT.

This clonotype appeared many times. J is TRBJ1-5 and V is TRBV12-3 or TRBV12-4; 9 bases line up with TRBD1. Trimming at V came to 3 bases and at J to 7 bases, leaving 7 bases not matched to a gene. The CDR3 runs 15 residues. As DNA, the CDR3 is TGTGCCAGCAGTTTCAGACAGGGGGGGCACCAGCCCCAGCATTTT. It encodes CASSFRQGGHQPQHF.

The CDR3 nucleotides are TGTGCCAGTAGTATAGATCCGGACAGGGTCTACACTGAAGCTTTCTTT. It translates to CASSIDPDRVYTEAFF. This sequence joins TRBV19 and TRBJ1-1; 8 nucleotides match TRBD1. Germline CDR1 LNHDA, CDR2 SQIVND (reference sequence). This CDR3 is built from 16 residues. V trimming: 0 bases; J trimming: 3 bases; junction bases outside the gene matches: 6.

The table lists this clonotype with a few counts. The chain carries TRBV3-1 and TRBJ2-1, with no clear D. The germline CDR1 and CDR2 sequences are LGHDT and YNNKEL (reference sequence). This CDR3 has 17 residues. Trimming took off 0 bases at V and 7 bases at J, with 19 bases between the two ends. CDR3 region: CASSQELAVWRQNEQFF. In DNA, the CDR3 is TGTGCCAGCAGCCAAGAGTTAGCAGTTTGGCGTCAGAATGAGCAGTTCTTC.

This clonotype was observed a handful of times. One end of the junction fails to match germline, which may point to a read error. The rearrangement uses TRBV27 and TRBJ2-1; TRBD2 aligns across 10 bases. This CDR3 has 16 residues. Germline V gene sequence: CDR1 MNHEY, CDR2 SMNVEV (reference sequence). The CDR3 DNA follows: TGTGCCAGCAGTGTATCTAGCGGGAGCTCCTACAATGAGCAGTTCTTC. It encodes CASSVSSGSSYNEQFF.

This chain connects TRBV7-9 to TRBJ2-3, with TRBD1 as a possible D gene (6 bases). CDR1 and CDR2 from the germline V gene are SEHNR and FQNEAQ (reference sequence). The CDR3 contains 15 residues. The V end lost 5 bases, the J end lost 3 bases, and 15 bases lay between the germline ends. The DNA for the CDR3 is TGTGCCAGCAGCCCGACCGGACAGACAACAGATACGCAGTATTTT. It specifies CASSPTGQTTDTQYF.

This clonotype was seen more than once but under ten times. The CDR3 loop reads CASSVQGLRETQYF. The CDR3 DNA reads as TGTGCCAGCAGCGTTCAGGGTTTACGCGAGACCCAGTACTTC. The chain uses TRBV7-9 and TRBJ2-5; possible D gene TRBD1, 5 bases. This CDR3 has 14 amino acids. Germline V gene data show CDR1 as SEHNR and CDR2 as FQNEAQ (reference sequence). V lost 5 bases to trimming and J lost 5 bases, with 15 bases between them.

This clonotype was recorded a few times. The chain links TRBV12-3 or TRBV12-4 to TRBJ1-1; D is unresolved. The V gene lost 6 bases and the J gene lost 1 base, with 6 bases spanning the gap. CDR3 length equals 12 residues. The CDR3 DNA reads TGTGCCAGCAGGGTGGGGAACACTGAAGCTTTCTTT. This encodes CASRVGNTEAFF.

This chain connects TRBV5-1 to TRBJ2-7; tentatively, D is TRBD1 (6 bases). This CDR3 is built from 15 residues. V lost 0 bases, J lost 0 bases, and 10 bases lay in between. In germline, CDR1 is SGHRS, CDR2 YFSETQ. CDR3 amino acids: CASSLVPGVSYEQYF. Written as DNA, the CDR3 is TGCGCCAGCAGCTTGGTGCCAGGGGTCTCCTACGAGCAGTACTTC.

This sequence joins TRBV19 and TRBJ1-5, with D maybe TRBD1 (6 bases). The CDR3 is made up of 15 amino acids. Germline V lookup: CDR1 LNHDA, CDR2 SQIVND (reference sequence). V lost 1 base and J lost 5, with 12 bases in between. This chain's CDR3 is CASSIVTGIDQPQHF. The CDR3 nucleotides are TGTGCCAGTAGTATAGTAACAGGGATTGATCAGCCCCAGCATTTT.

This clonotype appeared a few times. The chain recombines TRBV30 with TRBJ2-1; no firm D call. Germline-derived CDR1 and CDR2 are GTSNPN and SVGIG (reference sequence). The length of the CDR3 is 12 residues. The V end was cut by 0 bases, the J end by 6 bases, with 6 bases between. Here the CDR3 DNA reads TGTGCCTGGAGTGTCCCCGGCAATGAGCAGTTCTTC. Translation: CAWSVPGNEQFF.

This chain connects TRBV7-8 to TRBJ2-3, with 9 bases identical to TRBD1. The CDR3 sequence is 16 residues long. Germline assignment: CDR1 SGHVS and CDR2 FQNEAQ. V shed 6 bases and J 1 base; nucleotides not matched to a gene: 8. CDR3 nucleotides: TGTGCCAGCAGGGACACCGGGACAGGGCGCACAGATACGCAGTATTTT. This codes for CASRDTGTGRTDTQYF. Complete variable domain (other parts from reference TRBV7-8 and TRBJ2-3): GAGVSQSPRYKVAKRGQDVALRCDPISGHVSLFWYQQALGQGPEFLTYFQNEAQLDKSGLPSDRFFAERPEGSVSTLKIQRTQQEDSAVYLCASRDTGTGRTDTQYFGPGTRLTVL.

The chain carries TRBV4-3 and TRBJ1-1; no definite D call. The V end was cut by 1 base, the J end by 4 bases, with 22 bases between. The germline gives CDR1 LGHNA, CDR2 YSLEER. The CDR3 sequence is 18 residues long. CDR3 DNA sequence: TGCGCCAGCAGCCAAGCCCCACCCACGTCCGGGCGGATCACTGAAGCTTTCTTT. As protein: CASSQAPPTSGRITEAFF.

The sample holds a few counts of this clonotype. V is TRBV7-9 and J is TRBJ2-1; the match to TRBD2 covers 7 bases. CDR1 SEHNR and CDR2 FQNEAQ come from the germline V gene (reference sequence). The ends lost 5 bases at V and 0 bases at J; junction bases unmatched: 10. The CDR3 totals 17 residues. The CDR3 here is CASSLATSLSSYNEQFF. The CDR3 bases are TGTGCCAGCAGCCTCGCGACTAGCCTGAGCTCCTACAATGAGCAGTTCTTC.

This chain joins TRBV5-6 and TRBJ2-1; the D is unclear. Germline V lookup: CDR1 SGHDT, CDR2 YYEEEE. V was pared by 0 bases and J by 10 bases, with 14 bases between. This CDR3 has 14 amino acids. CDR3 region: CASSLGTRIPEQFF. The CDR3 bases are TGTGCCAGCAGCTTGGGAACCCGTATCCCCGAGCAGTTCTTC.

At least ten counts were recorded for this clonotype. The gene calls are TRBV7-8 and TRBJ2-1; no clear D. V shed 5 bases and J shed 1 base, with 12 bases lying between them. Germline V lookup: CDR1 SGHVS, CDR2 FQNEAQ. The CDR3 has 15 amino acids. The CDR3 DNA sequence: TGTGCCAGCAGCCTAGGCCCCGGTTCCTACAATGAGCAGTTCTTC. This encodes CASSLGPGSYNEQFF.

The chain links TRBV27 to TRBJ2-7; a weak D match, TRBD2 (6 bases). Deletions cut 5 bases from V and 3 bases from J, with 17 bases between. The CDR3 is 15 residues long. The V gene's germline CDR1 is MNHEY and CDR2 SMNVEV (reference sequence). CDR3 protein: CASSIHRDGGYEQYF. The CDR3 DNA reads TGTGCCAGCAGTATACACCGGGACGGGGGCTACGAGCAGTACTTC.